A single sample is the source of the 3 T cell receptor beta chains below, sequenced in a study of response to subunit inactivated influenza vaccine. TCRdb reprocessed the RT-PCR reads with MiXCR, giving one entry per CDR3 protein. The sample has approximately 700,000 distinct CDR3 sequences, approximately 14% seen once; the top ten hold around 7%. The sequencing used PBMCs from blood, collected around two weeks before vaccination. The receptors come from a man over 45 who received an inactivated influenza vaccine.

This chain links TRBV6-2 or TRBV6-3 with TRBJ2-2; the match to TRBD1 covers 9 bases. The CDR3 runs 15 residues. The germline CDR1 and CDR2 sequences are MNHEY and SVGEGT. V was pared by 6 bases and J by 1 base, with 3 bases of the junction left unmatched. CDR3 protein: CASRTGGQNTGELFF. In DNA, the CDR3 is TGTGCCAGCAGAACAGGGGGCCAGAACACCGGGGAGCTGTTTTTT.

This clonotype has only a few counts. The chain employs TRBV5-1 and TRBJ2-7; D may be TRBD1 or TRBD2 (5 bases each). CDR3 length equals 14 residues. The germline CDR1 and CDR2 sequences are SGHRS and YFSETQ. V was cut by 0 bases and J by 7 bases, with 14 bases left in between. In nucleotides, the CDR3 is TGCGCCAGCAGCTTGGGGGACCCGGCGATTGAGCAGTACTTC. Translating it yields CASSLGDPAIEQYF.

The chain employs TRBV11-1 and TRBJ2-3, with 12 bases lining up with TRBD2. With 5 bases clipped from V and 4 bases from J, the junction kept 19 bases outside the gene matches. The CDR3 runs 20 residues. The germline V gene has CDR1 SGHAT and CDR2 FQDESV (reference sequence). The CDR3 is CASSHPLAGGRGSAADTQYF. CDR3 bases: TGTGCCAGCAGCCACCCGCTAGCGGGGGGGCGAGGGTCCGCGGCAGATACGCAGTATTTT.